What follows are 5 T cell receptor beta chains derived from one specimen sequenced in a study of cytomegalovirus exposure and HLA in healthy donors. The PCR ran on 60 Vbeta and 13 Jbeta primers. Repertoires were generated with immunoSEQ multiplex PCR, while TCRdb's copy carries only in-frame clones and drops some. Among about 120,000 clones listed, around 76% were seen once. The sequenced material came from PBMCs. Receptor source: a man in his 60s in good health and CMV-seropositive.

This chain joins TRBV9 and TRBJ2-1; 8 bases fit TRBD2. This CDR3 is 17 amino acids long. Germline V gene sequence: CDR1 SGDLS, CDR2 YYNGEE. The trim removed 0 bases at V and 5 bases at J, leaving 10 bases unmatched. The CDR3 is CASSVEAGRVGNNEQFF. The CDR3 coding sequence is TGTGCCAGCAGCGTAGAGGCCGGGAGGGTCGGGAACAATGAGCAGTTCTTC. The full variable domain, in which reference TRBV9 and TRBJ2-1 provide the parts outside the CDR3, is DSGVTQTPKHLITATGQRVTLRCSPRSGDLSVYWYQQSLDQGLQFLIQYYNGEERAKGNILERFSAQQFPDLHSELNLSSLELGDSALYFCASSVEAGRVGNNEQFFGPGTRLTVL.

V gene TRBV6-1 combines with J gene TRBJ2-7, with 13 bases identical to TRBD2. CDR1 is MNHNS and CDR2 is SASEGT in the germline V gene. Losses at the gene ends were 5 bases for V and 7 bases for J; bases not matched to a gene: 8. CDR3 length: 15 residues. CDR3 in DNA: TGTGCCAGCAGTTCGGGACTAGCGGGAACCGGGGAGCAGTACTTC. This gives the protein CASSSGLAGTGEQYF.

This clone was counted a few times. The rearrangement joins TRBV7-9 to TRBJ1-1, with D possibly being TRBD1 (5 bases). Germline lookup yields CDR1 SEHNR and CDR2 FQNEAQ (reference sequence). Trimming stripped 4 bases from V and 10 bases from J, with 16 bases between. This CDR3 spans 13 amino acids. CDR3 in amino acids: CASSSQGSIGAFF. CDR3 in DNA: TGTGCCAGCAGCTCCCAGGGTTCTATCGGAGCTTTCTTT.

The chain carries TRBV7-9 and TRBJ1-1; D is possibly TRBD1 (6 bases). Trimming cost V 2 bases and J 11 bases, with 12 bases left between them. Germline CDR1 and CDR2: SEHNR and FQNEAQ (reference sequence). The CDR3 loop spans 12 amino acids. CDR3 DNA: TGTGCCAGCAGCTTATCAACAGGGCCGGCTTTCTTT. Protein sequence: CASSLSTGPAFF.

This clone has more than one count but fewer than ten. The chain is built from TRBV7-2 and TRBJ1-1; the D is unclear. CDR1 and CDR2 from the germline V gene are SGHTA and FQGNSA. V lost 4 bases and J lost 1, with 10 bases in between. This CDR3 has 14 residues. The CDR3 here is CASSYRFGNTEAFF. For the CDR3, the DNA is TGTGCCAGCAGCTATCGGTTTGGGAACACTGAAGCTTTCTTT.